This T cell receptor beta chain is drawn from a study of cytomegalovirus exposure and HLA in healthy donors. Study-level points and caveats: A later analysis reported that several of the most significant clusters appeared to be linked to common viral pathogens, among them Epstein-Barr virus. Sequence variants that were highly shared formed a cluster that was likely a sequencing artifact.

PCR employed 60 Vbeta and 13 Jbeta primers. Sequenced by immunoSEQ multiplex PCR; TCRdb stores in-frame clones only, minus some. The profile shows about 86,000 clones, around three quarters of them singletons. This clone was observed a single time. Antigen unknown. The sequenced sample consisted of PBMCs. This TCR was sampled from a man in his 60s in good health and CMV-seronegative.

The CDR3 loop is CASSEAGVVCEAFF. The DNA of the CDR3 is TGTGCCAGCAGTGAAGCCGGGGTTGTGTGTGAAGCTTTCTTT. The chain is built from TRBV6-1 and TRBJ1-1, with D hard to call. The CDR3 sequence is 14 residues long. CDR1 is MNHNS and CDR2 is SASEGT in the germline V gene. V was trimmed by 0 bases and J by 7 bases, leaving 12 bases between them.